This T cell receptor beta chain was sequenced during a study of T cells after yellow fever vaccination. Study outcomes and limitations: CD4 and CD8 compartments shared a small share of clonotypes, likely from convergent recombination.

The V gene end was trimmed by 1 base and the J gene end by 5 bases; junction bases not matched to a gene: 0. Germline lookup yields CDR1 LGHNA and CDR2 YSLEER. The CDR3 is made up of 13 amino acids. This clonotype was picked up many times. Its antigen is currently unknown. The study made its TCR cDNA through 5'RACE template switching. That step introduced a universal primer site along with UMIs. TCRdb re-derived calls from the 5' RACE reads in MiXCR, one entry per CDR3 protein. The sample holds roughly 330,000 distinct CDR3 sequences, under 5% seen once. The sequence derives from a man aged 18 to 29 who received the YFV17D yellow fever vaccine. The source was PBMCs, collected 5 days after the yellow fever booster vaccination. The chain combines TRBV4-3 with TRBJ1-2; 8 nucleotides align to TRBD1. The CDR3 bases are TGCGCCAGCAGCCAAGGGACAGGGTATGGCTACACCTTC. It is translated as CASSQGTGYGYTF.